These 24 T cell receptor beta chains were sequenced from one sample in a study of cytomegalovirus exposure and HLA in healthy donors. It was with 60 Vbeta and 13 Jbeta primers that the PCR ran. Assay used: immunoSEQ multiplex PCR; TCRdb lists only in-frame clones, some missing. The sample shows 75,000 to 80,000 clones, about three quarters of them seen only once. Sequenced sample: PBMCs. These receptor sequences come from a male donor in good health and CMV-seronegative.

The chain links TRBV6-5 to TRBJ1-5, with 8 bases that match TRBD1. The CDR3 totals 15 residues. Germline V CDR1 and CDR2: MNHEY, SVGAGI. Trimming cost V 5 bases and J 4 bases; bases outside gene matches: 7. The chain's CDR3 is CASSRTGYGNQPQHF. The CDR3 DNA is TGTGCCAGCAGTAGGACAGGGTATGGGAATCAGCCCCAGCATTTT.

V usage is TRBV11-2 and J usage is TRBJ1-1; D is unresolved. CDR1 SGHAT and CDR2 FQNNGV come from the germline V gene. Trimming pared 5 bases from V and 2 bases from J, leaving 15 bases between. The CDR3 has 15 residues. CDR3 DNA: TGTGCCAGCAGCCTCCACCCCCAGTTTAACACTGAAGCTTTCTTT. Amino acid sequence: CASSLHPQFNTEAFF.

In the case of this clone: A junction boundary mismatches the germline segment, possibly from a read error. This chain connects TRBV7-9 to TRBJ2-7; TRBD1 might be the D (6 bases). CDR3 size: 13 residues. CDR1 is SEHNR and CDR2 is FQNEAQ in the germline V gene (reference sequence). CDR3 residues: CSSSFTGSYEQYF. CDR3 nucleotides: TGTTCCAGCAGCTTCACAGGGTCCTACGAGCAGTACTTC.

The chain is built from TRBV7-9 and TRBJ1-1; no firm D call. CDR1 SEHNR and CDR2 FQNEAQ come from the germline V gene (reference sequence). The CDR3 extends over 15 amino acids. Trimming pared 1 base from V and 2 bases from J, leaving 11 bases between. DNA of the CDR3: TGTGCCAGCAGCTTAGGGCTCGGGGTAAACACTGAAGCTTTCTTT. It codes for CASSLGLGVNTEAFF. Together with reference TRBV7-9 and TRBJ1-1, the CDR3 gives the full variable domain: DTGVSQNPRHKITKRGQNVTFRCDPISEHNRLYWYRQTLGQGPEFLTYFQNEAQLEKSRLLSDRFSAERPKGSFSTLEIQRTEQGDSAMYLCASSLGLGVNTEAFFGQGTRLTVV.

To note about this clone: The junction differs from germline at one of its ends, possibly a read error. The V gene is TRBV29-1, the J gene TRBJ2-5, with D uncertain. This CDR3 spans 10 amino acids. Germline assignment: CDR1 SQVTM and CDR2 ANQGSEA. CDR3: CSARREAQYF. CDR3 nucleotides: TGCAGCGCACGGAGAGAGGCCCAGTACTTC.

The chain has TRBV4-1 and TRBJ2-5, with D uncertain. The DNA matches TRBJ2-7 better at its end, which makes the J call doubtful. The CDR3 spans 13 residues. CDR1 is MGHRA, CDR2 YSYEKL, per germline. CDR3 region: CASSQDPVYEQYF. For the CDR3, the DNA is TGCGCCAGCAGCCAAGATCCGGTCTACGAGCAGTACTTC.

The gene calls are TRBV7-2 and TRBJ2-7; 16 bases are a match to TRBD2. Trimming at V came to 1 base and at J to 7 bases, leaving 7 bases not matched to a gene. The CDR3 is 17 residues long. In germline, CDR1 is SGHTA, CDR2 FQGNSA. This CDR3 reads CASSLDGTSGGAGEQYF. In DNA, the CDR3 is TGTGCCAGCAGCTTAGATGGGACTAGCGGGGGGGCAGGAGAGCAGTACTTC.

The chain has TRBV25-1 and TRBJ1-5, with a weak D call TRBD1 (5 bases). The V end was cut by 1 base, the J end by 5 bases, with 12 bases between. This CDR3 region has 15 residues. CDR1 and CDR2 from the germline V gene are MGHDK and SYGVNS. CDR3 nucleotides: TGTGCCAGCAGTGAATCAGGGAGGGGCGATCAGCCCCAGCATTTT. This translates into CASSESGRGDQPQHF.

The rearrangement uses TRBV27 and TRBJ1-2, with 7 bases identical to TRBD1. The CDR3 loop spans 13 amino acids. V dropped 7 bases and J dropped 3; count of bases not matched to a gene: 5. Looked up from germline, CDR1 is MNHEY and CDR2 is SMNVEV (reference sequence). The chain's CDR3 is CASKVTGDYGYTF. The DNA of the CDR3 is TGTGCCAGCAAAGTAACAGGGGACTATGGCTACACCTTC.

The chain links TRBV4-3 to TRBJ1-4; D gene uncertain. V lost 0 bases to trimming and J lost 5 bases, with 16 bases between them. CDR3 length equals 17 residues. From germline, CDR1 is LGHNA and CDR2 YSLEER. The CDR3 spells CASSQDKITAGNEKLFF. CDR3 nucleotides: TGCGCCAGCAGCCAAGATAAGATAACAGCGGGGAATGAAAAACTGTTTTTT.

V gene TRBV18 combines with J gene TRBJ1-1; 8 bases are shared with TRBD1. Trimming cost V 6 bases and J 5 bases; bases outside gene matches: 8. The CDR3 spans 14 residues. Germline V gene lookup returns CDR1 KGHSH and CDR2 LQKENI. The CDR3 region has the DNA TGTGCCAGCTCTCCTTTGGACAGGGCGACTGAAGCTTTCTTT. Its protein is CASSPLDRATEAFF.

The V gene is TRBV6-5, the J gene TRBJ1-3; D unresolved. Germline values: CDR1 MNHEY, CDR2 SVGAGI. The CDR3 runs to 15 residues. Trimming shortened V by 5 bases and J by 0 bases, and 11 bases separated the two germline ends. DNA for the CDR3: TGTGCCAGCAGTCCGGGATCTTCCTCTGGAAACACCATATATTTT. Encoded protein: CASSPGSSSGNTIYF.

The V call is TRBV11-2, the J call TRBJ1-2; 7 positions agree with TRBD1. This CDR3 contains 13 residues. Unmatched junction bases numbered 4, after V lost 5 bases and J lost 4 bases. Germline V lookup: CDR1 SGHAT, CDR2 FQNNGV. Here the CDR3 DNA reads TGTGCCAGCAGCGGGGACAGCTTCTATGGCTACACCTTC. The encoded protein is CASSGDSFYGYTF.

The DNA for the CDR3 is TGCGCCAGCAGCTTAGGGGCTTCAATGAACACTGAAGCTTTCTTT. This codes for CASSLGASMNTEAFF. The rearrangement joins TRBV5-1 to TRBJ1-1; the D gene is possibly TRBD1 (5 bases). Trimming pared 2 bases from V and 0 bases from J, leaving 11 bases between. CDR3 length: 15 residues. Germline V lookup: CDR1 SGHRS, CDR2 YFSETQ. Combining the CDR3 with reference TRBV5-1 and TRBJ1-1 gives the whole variable domain KAGVTQTPRYLIKTRGQQVTLSCSPISGHRSVSWYQQTPGQGLQFLFEYFSETQRNKGNFPGRFSGRQFSNSRSEMNVSTLELGDSALYLCASSLGASMNTEAFFGQGTRLTVV.

The chain recombines TRBV28 with TRBJ1-5; D perhaps matches TRBD1 (6 bases). Germline values: CDR1 MDHEN, CDR2 SYDVKM. CDR3 length equals 13 residues. The ends were cut back, 6 bases at V and 4 bases at J, with 10 bases in the middle. CDR3 nucleotide sequence: TGTGCCAGCAGATCCACAGGGAATCAGCCCCAGCATTTT. Translated: CASRSTGNQPQHF.

J is TRBJ2-5 and V is TRBV5-4; 10 bases fit TRBD2. Germline V gives CDR1 SGHNT, CDR2 YYREEE (reference sequence). V was pared by 4 bases and J by 5 bases, with 8 bases of the junction left unmatched. The CDR3 contains 15 residues. CDR3 amino acids: CASSPLAGVIETQYF. Here the CDR3 DNA reads TGTGCCAGCAGCCCCCTAGCGGGAGTTATCGAGACCCAGTACTTC.

The rearrangement joins TRBV7-2 to TRBJ2-5, with D perhaps matching TRBD2 (6 bases). CDR1 and CDR2 (germline): SGHTA, FQGNSA. V lost 4 bases, J lost 5 bases, and 8 bases lay in between. The CDR3 extends over 12 amino acids. In nucleotides, the CDR3 is TGTGCCAGCAGCTCTCTAGCGGAGACCCAGTACTTC. It specifies CASSSLAETQYF.

This sequence joins TRBV5-1 and TRBJ2-5; 11 bases are a match to TRBD2. Trimming cost V 3 bases and J 4 bases; bases outside gene matches: 5. Germline CDR1 and CDR2: SGHRS and YFSETQ. The CDR3 contains 15 residues. The CDR3 region is CASSSTGTSGETQYF. The CDR3 nucleotides read TGCGCCAGCAGCTCAACCGGGACTAGCGGAGAGACCCAGTACTTC.

A single count supports this clone. The junction does not match germline at one end; this may be a read error. The V gene is TRBV4-1, the J gene TRBJ1-5; perhaps TRBD1 as D (5 bases). Germline CDR1 and CDR2: MGHRA and YSYEKL. The CDR3 is 14 residues long. This CDR3 is CASSQDGGDQPQNF. CDR3 sequence (DNA): TGCGCCAGCAGCCAAGATGGAGGGGATCAGCCCCAGAATTTT.

The table lists this clone with a few counts. The CDR3 DNA is TGTGCCAGCAGCCAAACGACAGAAACTAATGAAAAACTGTTTTTT. Translating it yields CASSQTTETNEKLFF. The chain carries TRBV27 and TRBJ1-4; D is perhaps TRBD1 (5 bases). Germline V lookup: CDR1 MNHEY, CDR2 SMNVEV (reference sequence). This CDR3 has 15 amino acids. Trimming pared 6 bases from V and 1 base from J, leaving 12 bases between.

V is TRBV9 and J is TRBJ2-5; a weak D match, TRBD2 (6 bases). CDR1 is SGDLS and CDR2 is YYNGEE in the germline V gene. The CDR3 is 15 residues long. V was clipped by 0 bases and J by 1 base, with 10 bases between them. CDR3 sequence: CASSVAPGGQETQYF. CDR3 in DNA: TGTGCCAGCAGCGTAGCACCCGGGGGCCAAGAGACCCAGTACTTC.

The rearrangement uses TRBV7-9 and TRBJ1-1; a possible D gene is TRBD1 (6 bases). This CDR3 comprises 14 residues. Germline V CDR1 and CDR2: SEHNR, FQNEAQ (reference sequence). Trimming shortened V by 0 bases and J by 4 bases, and 9 bases separated the two germline ends. This chain's CDR3 is CASSLAGRGTEAFF. The CDR3 DNA sequence: TGTGCCAGCAGCTTAGCGGGCAGGGGCACTGAAGCTTTCTTT. Based on the CDR3 plus reference TRBV7-9 and TRBJ1-1, the full variable domain is DTGVSQNPRHKITKRGQNVTFRCDPISEHNRLYWYRQTLGQGPEFLTYFQNEAQLEKSRLLSDRFSAERPKGSFSTLEIQRTEQGDSAMYLCASSLAGRGTEAFFGQGTRLTVV.

This clone was found a few times. The chain carries TRBV2 and TRBJ2-7, with 9 nucleotides matching TRBD1. The length of the CDR3 is 13 residues. Germline CDR1 is SNHLY and CDR2 is FYNNEI. With 5 bases clipped from V and 5 bases from J, the junction kept 4 bases outside the gene matches. CDR3 sequence: CASSRQGVHEQYF. The DNA of the CDR3 is TGTGCCAGCAGTCGACAGGGGGTCCACGAGCAGTACTTC.

The chain's CDR3 is CASSRTRQGRYTEAFF. The CDR3, as DNA: TGTGCCAGCAGCCGTACTCGACAGGGAAGGTACACTGAAGCTTTCTTT. The rearrangement links TRBV7-8 to TRBJ1-1; 7 bases match TRBD1. This CDR3 comprises 16 residues. V shed 5 bases and J 3 bases; nucleotides not matched to a gene: 12. Germline V lookup: CDR1 SGHVS, CDR2 FQNEAQ.